Shown below are 11 T cell receptor beta chains from a single sample sequenced in a study of T-cell memory formation after mild COVID-19. TCRdb re-called the 5' RACE reads with MiXCR, one entry per CDR3 protein. This table has 150,000 to 200,000 distinct CDR3 sequences, 10% to 15% appearing once. Sequenced: PBMCs or a T cell subset sorted from them (not recorded which). These TCRs come from a man between 18 and 29 years old who had mild COVID-19 (a few samples of this study predate the infection). Cell type and time point are not known.

The chain links TRBV24-1 to TRBJ2-5; the D gene is possibly TRBD2 (5 bases). CDR1 and CDR2 from the germline V gene are KGHDR and SFDVKD. This CDR3 region has 15 residues. V was cut by 1 base and J by 5 bases, with 13 bases left in between. In DNA, the CDR3 is TGTGCCACCAGTGATTTCTTGTTCGGGAAGGAGACCCAGTACTTC. This translates into CATSDFLFGKETQYF.

The chain combines TRBV7-9 with TRBJ2-3; D ambiguous. With 5 bases removed from V and 4 bases from J, the gap between germline ends came to 16 bases. CDR3 size: 15 residues. Looked up from germline, CDR1 is SEHNR and CDR2 is FQNEAQ (reference sequence). As DNA, the CDR3 is TGTGCCAGCAGCCCCTCGGTGGGGATAGCAGATACGCAGTATTTT. Protein sequence: CASSPSVGIADTQYF.

This clonotype was observed at least ten times. This rearrangement joins TRBV7-2 to TRBJ2-7; 10 nucleotides match TRBD1. V was pared by 6 bases and J by 2 bases, with 4 bases of the junction left unmatched. The V gene's germline CDR1 is SGHTA and CDR2 FQGNSA. The CDR3 is 14 residues long. This CDR3 is CASRTDRGPYEQYF. The CDR3 nucleotides are TGTGCCAGCAGAACTGACAGGGGGCCCTACGAGCAGTACTTC.

This clonotype was counted a few times. The rearrangement links TRBV2 to TRBJ2-7; D is perhaps TRBD1 or TRBD2 (5 bases each). CDR1 is SNHLY, CDR2 FYNNEI, per germline. This CDR3 has 18 residues. Trimming left V 1 base short and J 3 bases short, with 22 bases between. The CDR3 coding sequence is TGTGCCAGCAGTGAAGGTGACCCCCGGCTAGCAGGGATCTACGAGCAGTACTTC. Translation: CASSEGDPRLAGIYEQYF.

The chain links TRBV7-2 to TRBJ2-1; TRBD2 matches 8 bases. The V and J ends lost 4 bases and 0 bases, in that order; junction bases with no gene match: 11. There are 18 residues in the CDR3. Germline loops: CDR1 SGHTA, CDR2 FQGNSA. CDR3 DNA: TGTGCCAGCAGCTCCGACGGGAGGGACCACAGCTCCTACAATGAGCAGTTCTTC. Residues: CASSSDGRDHSSYNEQFF. Full variable domain (rest looked up from reference TRBV7-2 and TRBJ2-1): GAGVSQSPSNKVTEKGKDVELRCDPISGHTALYWYRQSLGQGLEFLIYFQGNSAPDKSGLPSDRFSAERTGGSVSTLTIQRTQQEDSAVYLCASSSDGRDHSSYNEQFFGPGTRLTVL.

This clonotype has just a few counts. The rearrangement links TRBV6-5 to TRBJ2-5; D may be TRBD1 (6 bases). Germline V gives CDR1 MNHEY, CDR2 SVGAGI. This CDR3 region has 14 residues. V gave up 7 bases and J gave up 2 bases, with 14 bases separating them. This CDR3 reads CASTKNQGQETQYF. In DNA form, the CDR3 reads TGTGCCAGCACCAAAAACCAGGGGCAAGAGACCCAGTACTTC.

The chain links TRBV5-1 to TRBJ1-1; D is perhaps TRBD1 (5 bases). CDR3 length: 16 residues. V was shortened by 2 bases and J by 0 bases, with 14 bases between the two germline ends. Germline V CDR1 and CDR2: SGHRS, YFSETQ. The DNA for the CDR3 is TGCGCCAGCAGCTTAGGGGCTTCCTCTATGAACACTGAAGCTTTCTTT. Amino acid sequence: CASSLGASSMNTEAFF.

In its sample, this clonotype was seen many times. The chain carries TRBV28 and TRBJ2-3; 11 positions agree with TRBD1. With 4 bases clipped from V and 2 bases from J, the junction kept 2 bases outside the gene matches. This CDR3 comprises 15 residues. Germline values: CDR1 MDHEN, CDR2 SYDVKM. The CDR3 is CASSSGQGVTDTQYF. CDR3 sequence (DNA): TGTGCCAGCAGTTCGGGACAGGGGGTCACAGATACGCAGTATTTT.

This clonotype has more than one count but fewer than ten. The chain couples TRBV4-2 to TRBJ1-3, with D uncertain. Germline CDR1 is LGHNA and CDR2 is YNFKEQ. V dropped 0 bases and J dropped 0 bases, with 9 bases sitting between them. The CDR3 extends over 16 amino acids. CDR3 amino acids: CASSQELVRSGNTIYF. The CDR3 region has the DNA TGTGCCAGCAGCCAAGAGTTAGTTCGCTCTGGAAACACCATATATTTT.

This clonotype has at least ten counts. This chain connects TRBV5-1 to TRBJ2-3; D is perhaps TRBD1 or TRBD2 (6 bases each). Trimming pared 2 bases from V and 0 bases from J, leaving 7 bases between. Per the germline V gene, CDR1 is SGHRS and CDR2 is YFSETQ. This CDR3 is 14 amino acids long. As DNA, the CDR3 is TGCGCCAGCAGCTTCGGGGGCAGCACAGATACGCAGTATTTT. This codes for CASSFGGSTDTQYF.

The chain links TRBV4-3 to TRBJ2-1; weak D call: TRBD1 (5 bases). V lost 0 bases, J lost 10 bases, and 13 bases lay in between. The CDR3 is 14 amino acids. Germline V lookup: CDR1 LGHNA, CDR2 YSLEER. This CDR3 reads CASSQDGSSGEQFF. The CDR3 DNA is TGCGCCAGCAGCCAAGATGGTTCGTCAGGGGAGCAGTTCTTC.